The 8 T cell receptor beta chains in this list originate from one sample, sequenced in a study of blood T cell repertoires in COVID-19. Libraries were prepared by immunoSEQ multiplex PCR; TCRdb keeps only in-frame clonotypes and omits some of them. The repertoire holds about 230,000 clones, roughly 80% seen once, with roughly 8% in the top ten. The material sequenced was peripheral blood. The receptors were gathered from an elderly woman with acute or convalescent COVID-19.

The genes are TRBV4-1 and TRBJ2-2, with D maybe TRBD2 (6 bases). Trimming cost V 4 bases and J 2 bases, with 14 bases left between them. This CDR3 has 16 amino acids. Germline V lookup: CDR1 MGHRA, CDR2 YSYEKL. The CDR3 DNA reads TGCGCCAGCAGCCGCCAATCGGGAGTCAACACCGGGGAGCTGTTTTTT. It is translated as CASSRQSGVNTGELFF.

The chain has TRBV3-1 (or the pseudogene TRBV3-2) and TRBJ1-5; D unresolved. The CDR3 is 14 amino acids. Trimming left V 2 bases short and J 2 bases short, with 7 bases between. Germline V CDR1 and CDR2: LGHDT, YNNKEL (reference sequence). The CDR3 coding sequence is TGTGCCAGCAGCCAATGGGGAGGCAATCAGCCCCAGCATTTT. Translation: CASSQWGGNQPQHF.

The chain recombines TRBV19 with TRBJ1-2; the D gene is possibly TRBD1 (6 bases). Germline CDR1 reads LNHDA; CDR2 reads SQIVND (reference sequence). The CDR3 totals 12 residues. V shed 6 bases and J shed 8 bases, with 13 bases lying between them. DNA of the CDR3: TGTGCCAGTAGGAGTACAGGGACGGGCTACACCTTC. This translates into CASRSTGTGYTF.

The chain has TRBV6-5 and TRBJ2-5; 15 bases are shared with TRBD2. CDR1 is MNHEY and CDR2 is SVGAGI in the germline V gene. V gave up 6 bases and J gave up 6 bases; unmatched junction bases: 5. CDR3 length: 15 residues. The CDR3 loop is CASSGLAGGPKTQYF. CDR3 in DNA: TGTGCCAGCAGCGGACTAGCGGGAGGGCCGAAGACCCAGTACTTC.

V usage is TRBV29-1 and J usage is TRBJ2-1, with a weak D call TRBD1 (7 bases). Trimming stripped 6 bases from V and 4 bases from J, with 13 bases between. The germline CDR1 and CDR2 sequences are SQVTM and ANQGSEA. This CDR3 is built from 13 residues. CDR3 bases: TGCAGCGTAAAGGGGGCGGGATACAATGAGCAGTTCTTC. Amino acids: CSVKGAGYNEQFF.

The chain carries TRBV11-2 and TRBJ2-1; TRBD2 is a possible D gene (5 bases). V dropped 2 bases and J dropped 9 bases, with 20 bases sitting between them. From germline, CDR1 is SGHAT and CDR2 FQNNGV. The CDR3 consists of 16 residues. CDR3 residues: CASSLTEIRGGGEQFF. DNA for the CDR3: TGTGCCAGCAGCTTAACGGAAATCAGAGGTGGAGGTGAGCAGTTCTTC.

V is TRBV9 and J is TRBJ1-1; D might be TRBD1 (5 bases). Trimming cost V 0 bases and J 4 bases, with 13 bases left between them. Germline loops: CDR1 SGDLS, CDR2 YYNGEE. The CDR3 extends over 15 amino acids. CDR3 sequence (DNA): TGTGCCAGCAGCGTAGGTCCGGGGGACTCCACTGAAGCTTTCTTT. Protein sequence: CASSVGPGDSTEAFF.

CDR3 sequence reads: CASSPGSGSSPLHF. CDR3 in DNA: TGTGCCAGCAGCCCGGGATCTGGGAGTTCACCCCTCCACTTT. The chain employs TRBV7-9 and TRBJ1-6; D uncertain. This CDR3 has 14 amino acids. Germline loops: CDR1 SEHNR, CDR2 FQNEAQ (reference sequence). V was shortened by 5 bases and J by 9 bases, with 14 bases between the two germline ends.